What follows is one T cell receptor beta chain and its context. The antigen remains undetermined. The data are from a study of blood T cells in healthy people across ages. Whole-study findings and limits: While age rose, TCR beta diversity per million T cells dropped in a roughly linear way. Naive CD4+ cell counts and diversity both ran higher in long-lived than in aged donors.

Deletions cut 4 bases from V and 6 bases from J, with 10 bases between. Per germline, CDR1 MNHNY and CDR2 SVGAGI (reference sequence). There are 12 residues in the CDR3. Researchers isolated at least 6.5 million PBMCs per sample. A second roughly 6 to 12 cycle PCR used barcoded and J-beta primers. At least 3 million CDR3-containing paired-end reads were obtained per sample. TCRdb reprocessed the 5' RACE reads via MiXCR and lists one record per CDR3 protein. The sample yields about 1.4 million distinct CDR3 sequences, 55% to 75% seen once. The receptor was derived from a man aged 18 to 30 in good health. V and J are TRBV6-6 and TRBJ2-7; D gene uncertain. The sequenced sample consisted of blood. The CDR3: CASSSQNGEQYF. In nucleotides, the CDR3 is TGTGCCAGCAGTTCCCAGAACGGCGAGCAGTACTTC.